This TCR beta chain appears in the sequencing data of a study of post-analysis software for immune sequencing data. Study findings and constraints: Analysis by F measure revealed that same-batch samples clustered strongly together. Patients had higher frequencies than controls of about five TRBV segments, including TRBV5-6, TRBV5-1 and TRBV20-1.

Germline CDR1 and CDR2: SGHDN and FVKESK. V was trimmed by 0 bases and J by 6 bases, leaving 25 bases between them. The CDR3 is 19 residues long. TCR beta cDNA libraries included unique molecular identifiers. cDNA molecules numbering roughly 500,000 came from roughly 1 to 10 million T cells. Via MiXCR, TCRdb re-called the PCR reads, giving one row per CDR3 protein. The sample gives hundreds of thousands of distinct CDR3 sequences, roughly 29% of which show up once; approximately 0.6% is in the top ten. This clonotype occurred a few times. Its antigen is unidentified. The source material was blood. The rearrangement joins TRBV14 to TRBJ2-3; D is tentatively TRBD1 or TRBD2 (5 bases each). The source is a girl between 5 and 17 years old with multiple sclerosis. The DNA of the CDR3 is TGTGCCAGCAGCCAAGATCGGGGCATGGCTCGCGCGGTTGTGGATACGCAGTATTTT. It is translated as CASSQDRGMARAVVDTQYF.